This T cell receptor (beta chain) comes out of a study of early T cells in non-severe SARS-CoV-2 infection. The CDR3 is 16 residues long. The V and J ends lost 3 bases and 4 bases respectively, with 19 bases between them. CDR1 LGHDT and CDR2 YNNKEL come from the germline V gene (reference sequence). Individual cDNA molecules were tagged with unique molecular identifiers. Each CDR3 protein gets one entry after TCRdb re-called the 5' RACE reads with MiXCR. The sample lists around 62,000 distinct CDR3 sequences, around 12% seen once, with 3% to 4.5% in the top ten. Points from the study as a whole: Lookups in VDJdb leaned toward anti-spike CD8 responses and missed private and CD4 specificities.

This clonotype has more than one count but fewer than ten. Its antigen is not known. Source material: whole blood. The source of this sequence is an adult who was a healthcare worker with PCR-confirmed SARS-CoV-2 infection or an uninfected control (not recorded which). The chain recombines TRBV3-1 with TRBJ2-7, with a possible D match to TRBD2 (7 bases). CDR3 region: CASSQGGAPTRYEQYF. DNA for the CDR3: TGTGCCAGCAGCCAGGGGGGGGCCCCAACCCGTTACGAGCAGTACTTC.